A single sample gave rise to the 24 T cell receptor beta chains below, sequenced in a study of CD8+CD57+ T cells in acquired aplastic anemia. The authors sequenced patients whose flow cytometry had shown CD8+CD57+ cell expansion. Genomic DNA acted as the template from which TCR beta VDJ combination and CDR3 sequence profiling were carried out. TCRdb reprocessed the reads via MiXCR and lists one record per CDR3 protein. The top ten hold roughly 42% of the sample, which has about 180,000 distinct CDR3 sequences, around 63% seen once. Material: sorted CD4+, CD8+, or CD8+CD57+ T cells (not recorded which) from PBMCs. The receptor set was obtained from a human donor with aplastic anemia.

This clonotype appeared many times. The CDR3 coding sequence is TGTGCCACCAGCAAAGGGGGCGGTTACAATGAGCAGTTCTTC. Amino acid sequence: CATSKGGGYNEQFF. This rearrangement joins TRBV15 to TRBJ2-1, with TRBD1 matching 7 bases. This CDR3 is 14 amino acids long. The germline CDR1 and CDR2 sequences are LNHNV and YYDKDF (reference sequence). Trimming at V came to 4 bases and at J to 4 bases, leaving 4 bases not matched to a gene.

The chain recombines TRBV7-8 with TRBJ1-5; no firm D call. The germline V gene encodes CDR1 SGHVS and CDR2 FQNEAQ. V lost 1 base, J lost 5 bases, and 6 bases lay in between. This CDR3 has 13 residues. The CDR3 DNA sequence: TGTGCCAGCAGCTTAGGAGAGCATCAGCCCCAGCATTTT. Protein sequence: CASSLGEHQPQHF.

A note on this clonotype: Relative to the germline gene, one junction end is altered; a read error may explain this. V gene TRBV2 combines with J gene TRBJ2-7; TRBD1 matches 7 bases. The germline V gene encodes CDR1 SNHLY and CDR2 FYNNEI. The CDR3 is 14 residues long. CDR3 sequence: CASAPIGGSYERYF. CDR3 nucleotide sequence: TGTGCCAGCGCCCCGATAGGGGGCTCCTACGAGCGGTACTTC. Drawing the rest from reference TRBV2 and TRBJ2-7, the complete variable domain is EPEVTQTPSHQVTQMGQEVILRCVPISNHLYFYWYRQILGQKVEFLVSFYNNEISEKSEIFDDQFSVERPDGSNFTLKIRSTKLEDSAMYFCASAPIGGSYERYFGPGTRLTVT.

The gene calls are TRBV7-6 and TRBJ2-2; D is ambiguous. Germline V gene data show CDR1 as SGHVS and CDR2 as FNYEAQ. V lost 5 bases to trimming and J lost 0 bases, with 10 bases between them. CDR3 size: 15 residues. The CDR3 is CASSPGRANTGELFF. The CDR3 region has the DNA TGTGCCAGCAGCCCTGGACGGGCGAACACCGGGGAGCTGTTTTTT. The full variable domain, rest sourced from reference TRBV7-6 and TRBJ2-2, is GAGVSQSPRYKVTKRGQDVALRCDPISGHVSLYWYRQALGQGPEFLTYFNYEAQQDKSGLPNDRFSAERPEGSISTLTIQRTEQRDSAMYRCASSPGRANTGELFFGEGSRLTVL.

The chain joins TRBV5-8 to TRBJ2-7; either TRBD1 or TRBD2 may supply D (5 bases each). CDR3 size: 14 residues. V was pared by 6 bases and J by 2 bases, with 15 bases between. In germline, CDR1 is SGHTS, CDR2 YDEGEE. The CDR3 DNA is TGTGCCAGCACCCTCCGGGACCGCGCCTACGAGCAGTACTTC. Protein product: CASTLRDRAYEQYF. The full variable domain, in which reference TRBV5-8 and TRBJ2-7 provide the parts outside the CDR3, is EAGVTQSPTHLIKTRGQQATLRCSPISGHTSVYWYQQALGLGLQFLLWYDEGEERNRGNFPPRFSGRQFPNYSSELNVNALELEDSALYLCASTLRDRAYEQYFGPGTRLTVT.

V is TRBV12-3 or TRBV12-4 and J is TRBJ1-3; D gene uncertain. Trimming took off 6 bases at V and 6 bases at J, with 12 bases between the two ends. The CDR3 length is 13 residues. CDR3 sequence (DNA): TGTGCCAGCAGATCTAGCGGGGAAAACACCATATATTTT. This gives the protein CASRSSGENTIYF.

The V and J genes are TRBV20-1 and TRBJ1-2, with unresolved D. The germline V and J ends were trimmed by 0 bases and 6 bases, with 8 bases remaining between them. The CDR3 loop spans 12 amino acids. In germline, CDR1 is DFQATT, CDR2 SNEGSKA (reference sequence). The DNA for the CDR3 is TGCAGTGCTAGAGATCTAAGGGATGGCTACACCTTC. Translation: CSARDLRDGYTF.

The chain has TRBV24-1 and TRBJ2-5; 8 bases match TRBD2. V lost 4 bases and J lost 3; bases outside the gene matches: 6. Germline CDR1 and CDR2: KGHDR and SFDVKD. The CDR3 consists of 15 residues. CDR3 amino acids: CATSDPTSGKETQYF. In DNA, the CDR3 is TGTGCCACCAGTGACCCAACTAGCGGAAAAGAGACCCAGTACTTC.

The chain carries TRBV10-3 and TRBJ2-5; D gene ambiguous. CDR1 ENHRY and CDR2 SYGVKD come from the germline V gene. The V and J ends lost 5 bases and 4 bases respectively, with 8 bases between them. The CDR3 consists of 12 residues. As DNA, the CDR3 is TGTGCCATCAGTACATTTCTAGAGACCCAGTACTTC. Its translation is CAISTFLETQYF.

This chain connects TRBV20-1 to TRBJ2-7; 13 bases align to TRBD2. Germline loops: CDR1 DFQATT, CDR2 SNEGSKA (reference sequence). The CDR3 totals 15 residues. With 2 bases clipped from V and 4 bases from J, the junction kept 5 bases outside the gene matches. The CDR3 region is CSARPPGLAGYEQYF. The CDR3 coding sequence is TGCAGTGCTAGACCGCCGGGACTAGCGGGATACGAGCAGTACTTC.

The V and J genes are TRBV20-1 and TRBJ1-1; unclear D gene. Germline values: CDR1 DFQATT, CDR2 SNEGSKA (reference sequence). Trimming cost V 0 bases and J 8 bases, with 10 bases left between them. The CDR3 runs 12 residues. The CDR3 here is CSARDGTFEAFF. CDR3 nucleotide sequence: TGCAGTGCTAGAGATGGTACGTTCGAAGCTTTCTTT.

The chain joins TRBV20-1 to TRBJ1-4; weak D call: TRBD1 (6 bases). The CDR3 is 12 amino acids. Looked up from germline, CDR1 is DFQATT and CDR2 is SNEGSKA (reference sequence). Trimming pared 7 bases from V and 2 bases from J, leaving 8 bases between. CDR3 nucleotides: TGCAGTGTGGGGGGCACTAATGAAAAACTGTTTTTT. Protein product: CSVGGTNEKLFF.

The V gene is TRBV29-1, the J gene TRBJ1-4; D remains unclear. The V gene's germline CDR1 is SQVTM and CDR2 ANQGSEA. The CDR3 extends over 11 amino acids. Trimming cost V 8 bases and J 5 bases, with 9 bases left between them. CDR3 sequence reads: CSLLKNEKLFF. The CDR3 DNA follows: TGCAGCCTACTCAAGAATGAAAAACTGTTTTTT.

The V call is TRBV7-9, the J call TRBJ1-2, with a possible D match to TRBD1 (5 bases). V was pared by 2 bases and J by 8 bases, with 12 bases between. The CDR3 spans 13 residues. Germline values: CDR1 SEHNR, CDR2 FQNEAQ (reference sequence). The CDR3, as DNA: TGTGCCAGCAGCTTACAGGGACTAGAGGGCTACACCTTC. Amino acid sequence: CASSLQGLEGYTF.

The V gene is TRBV24-1, the J gene TRBJ2-3; 8 positions agree with TRBD1. V was pared by 9 bases and J by 5 bases, with 6 bases of the junction left unmatched. Germline V gene sequence: CDR1 KGHDR, CDR2 SFDVKD. The CDR3 spans 13 residues. CDR3 in DNA: TGTGCCACCCAGGACAGGGTCCGAGATACGCAGTATTTT. This sequence encodes CATQDRVRDTQYF.

V and J are TRBV5-4 and TRBJ2-5, with 8 bases fitting TRBD2. The ends lost 1 base at V and 7 bases at J; junction bases unmatched: 12. The CDR3 covers 16 residues. Germline assignment: CDR1 SGHNT and CDR2 YYREEE (reference sequence). For the CDR3, the DNA is TGTGCCAGCAGCTTGAGGGCGGGAGGCCCGTCAGGGACCCAGTACTTC. Protein: CASSLRAGGPSGTQYF.

The chain employs TRBV5-1 and TRBJ1-2; D is ambiguous. CDR1 SGHRS and CDR2 YFSETQ come from the germline V gene. With 0 bases removed from V and 11 bases from J, the gap between germline ends came to 11 bases. The CDR3 is made up of 12 amino acids. The CDR3 sequence: CASSLGGLGYTF. Written as DNA, the CDR3 is TGCGCCAGCAGCTTGGGGGGTTTGGGATACACCTTC.

Only one count was recorded for this clonotype. Given a much more abundant clone one base away, this may be a read error. This rearrangement joins TRBV6-1 to TRBJ1-4; D unclear. The CDR3 totals 13 residues. Germline CDR1 reads MNHNS; CDR2 reads SASEGT. V was shortened by 2 bases and J by 10 bases, with 11 bases between the two germline ends. The CDR3 loop reads CASSEWSSGKLFF. CDR3 DNA: TGTGCCAGCAGTGAATGGAGTTCTGGAAAACTGTTTTTT.

V is TRBV9 and J is TRBJ2-3; possible D gene TRBD2, 5 bases. The CDR3 runs to 16 residues. V lost 2 bases to trimming and J lost 2 bases, with 15 bases between them. CDR1 and CDR2 (germline): SGDLS, YYNGEE. The CDR3 DNA reads as TGTGCCAGCAGCGTTGGGAGTGGGCTAACCACAGATACGCAGTATTTT. Protein sequence: CASSVGSGLTTDTQYF.

This clonotype has just one count. The CDR3 loop is CATRGGTGTSGRAYEQYF. CDR3 nucleotides: TGTGCCACCAGAGGGGGGACCGGGACTAGCGGGAGGGCCTACGAGCAGTACTTC. The chain couples TRBV15 to TRBJ2-7, with 16 bases that match TRBD2. This CDR3 has 18 amino acids. After removal of 6 bases from V and 2 bases from J, the junction contained 10 bases not matched to a gene. From germline, CDR1 is LNHNV and CDR2 YYDKDF (reference sequence).

This clonotype was detected only a few times. The V gene is TRBV20-1, the J gene TRBJ2-3, with unresolved D. This CDR3 has 14 amino acids. V gave up 3 bases and J gave up 3 bases, with 13 bases separating them. CDR1 is DFQATT, CDR2 SNEGSKA, per germline (reference sequence). CDR3 bases: TGCAGTGCTAGGCCACACGAATTAACAGATACGCAGTATTTT. Translation: CSARPHELTDTQYF.

This clonotype was found many times. The chain has TRBV4-1 and TRBJ2-2, with 11 bases fitting TRBD1. CDR1 is MGHRA and CDR2 is YSYEKL in the germline V gene. This CDR3 has 17 amino acids. After removal of 1 base from V and 5 bases from J, the junction contained 6 bases not matched to a gene. The CDR3 coding sequence is TGCGCCAGCAGCCAAGGGACAGGGGGCGCGGGGACCGGGGAGCTGTTTTTT. It encodes CASSQGTGGAGTGELFF.

V is TRBV7-2 and J is TRBJ2-3, with D hard to call. CDR3 length: 14 amino acids. Germline V gene data show CDR1 as SGHTA and CDR2 as FQGNSA. With 5 bases removed from V and 0 bases from J, the gap between germline ends came to 9 bases. The CDR3 here is CASSRTRSTDTQYF. CDR3 nucleotide sequence: TGTGCCAGCAGCCGTACTCGGAGCACAGATACGCAGTATTTT.

J is TRBJ2-5 and V is TRBV7-2, with TRBD2 matching over 9 bases. Germline values: CDR1 SGHTA, CDR2 FQGNSA. Trimming at V came to 7 bases and at J to 7 bases, leaving 10 bases not matched to a gene. The CDR3 contains 14 residues. CDR3 sequence reads: CASTQGTSYGTQYF. In nucleotides, the CDR3 is TGTGCCAGCACCCAGGGGACTAGCTACGGGACCCAGTACTTC.